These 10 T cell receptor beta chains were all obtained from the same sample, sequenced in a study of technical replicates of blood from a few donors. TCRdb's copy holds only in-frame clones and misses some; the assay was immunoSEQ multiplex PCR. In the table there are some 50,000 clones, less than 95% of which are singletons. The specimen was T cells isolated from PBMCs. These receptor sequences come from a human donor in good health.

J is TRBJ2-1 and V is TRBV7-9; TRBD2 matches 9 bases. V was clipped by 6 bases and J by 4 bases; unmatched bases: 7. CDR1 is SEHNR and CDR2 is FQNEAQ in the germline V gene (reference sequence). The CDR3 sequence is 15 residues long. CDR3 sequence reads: CASRHSGGDYNEQFF. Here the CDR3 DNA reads TGTGCCAGCAGACATAGCGGGGGAGATTACAATGAGCAGTTCTTC.

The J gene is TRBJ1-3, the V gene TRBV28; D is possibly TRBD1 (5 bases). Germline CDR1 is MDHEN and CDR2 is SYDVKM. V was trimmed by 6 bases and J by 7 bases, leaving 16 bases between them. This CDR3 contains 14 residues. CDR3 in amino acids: CASRQGQGRNTIYF. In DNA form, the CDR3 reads TGTGCCAGCAGGCAAGGGCAGGGTAGGAACACCATATATTTT.

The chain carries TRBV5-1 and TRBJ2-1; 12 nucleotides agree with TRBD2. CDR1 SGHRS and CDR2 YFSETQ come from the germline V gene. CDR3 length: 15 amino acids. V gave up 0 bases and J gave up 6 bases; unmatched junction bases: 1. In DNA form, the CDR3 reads TGCGCCAGCAGCTTGGGGACTAGCGGGGTCAATGAGCAGTTCTTC. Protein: CASSLGTSGVNEQFF.

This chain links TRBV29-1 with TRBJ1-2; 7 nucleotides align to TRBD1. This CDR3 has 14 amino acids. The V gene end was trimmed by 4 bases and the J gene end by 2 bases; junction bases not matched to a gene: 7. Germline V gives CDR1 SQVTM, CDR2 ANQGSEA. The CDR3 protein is CSVGTGTVNYGYTF. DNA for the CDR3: TGCAGCGTTGGGACCGGGACAGTAAACTATGGCTACACCTTC.

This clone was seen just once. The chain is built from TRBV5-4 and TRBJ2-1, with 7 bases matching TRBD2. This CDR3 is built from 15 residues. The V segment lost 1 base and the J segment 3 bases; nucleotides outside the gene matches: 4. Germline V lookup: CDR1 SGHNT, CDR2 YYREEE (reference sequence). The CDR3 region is CASSLYLADYNEQFF. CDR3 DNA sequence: TGTGCCAGCAGCTTGTACCTAGCGGACTACAATGAGCAGTTCTTC.

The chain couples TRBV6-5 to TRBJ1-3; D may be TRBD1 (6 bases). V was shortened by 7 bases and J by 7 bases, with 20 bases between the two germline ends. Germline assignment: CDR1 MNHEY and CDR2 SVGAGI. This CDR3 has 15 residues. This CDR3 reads CASTDRSLRWNTIYF. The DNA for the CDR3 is TGTGCCAGCACCGACAGGAGTTTACGGTGGAACACCATATATTTT.

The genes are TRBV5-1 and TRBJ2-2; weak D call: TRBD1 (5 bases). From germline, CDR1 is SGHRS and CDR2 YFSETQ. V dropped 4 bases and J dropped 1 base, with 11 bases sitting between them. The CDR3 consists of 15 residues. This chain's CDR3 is CASSLRQKNTGELFF. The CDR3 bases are TGCGCCAGCAGCCTGAGACAGAAGAACACCGGGGAGCTGTTTTTT. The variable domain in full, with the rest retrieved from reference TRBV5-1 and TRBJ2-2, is KAGVTQTPRYLIKTRGQQVTLSCSPISGHRSVSWYQQTPGQGLQFLFEYFSETQRNKGNFPGRFSGRQFSNSRSEMNVSTLELGDSALYLCASSLRQKNTGELFFGEGSRLTVL.

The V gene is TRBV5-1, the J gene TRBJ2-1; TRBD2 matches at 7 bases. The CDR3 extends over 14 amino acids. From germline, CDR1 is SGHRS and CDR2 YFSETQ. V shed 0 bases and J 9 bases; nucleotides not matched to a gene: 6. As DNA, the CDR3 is TGCGCCAGCAGCTTGGACCGGGAGGAAGGTGAGCAGTTCTTC. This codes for CASSLDREEGEQFF.

CDR3 amino acids: CASSPVRGGEAFF. In DNA, the CDR3 is TGTGCCAGCAGCCCGGTTAGGGGAGGTGAAGCTTTCTTT. The rearrangement uses TRBV28 and TRBJ1-1; possibly TRBD1 for D (5 bases). Per the germline V gene, CDR1 is MDHEN and CDR2 is SYDVKM. The germline V and J ends were trimmed by 6 bases and 7 bases, with 15 bases remaining between them. The length of the CDR3 is 13 residues.

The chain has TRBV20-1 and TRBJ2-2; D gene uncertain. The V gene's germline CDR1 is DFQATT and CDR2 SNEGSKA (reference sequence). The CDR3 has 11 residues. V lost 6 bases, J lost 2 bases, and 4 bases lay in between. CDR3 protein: CSAPNTGELFF. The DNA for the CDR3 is TGCAGTGCCCCTAACACCGGGGAGCTGTTTTTT.